Shown below are 28 T cell receptor beta chains from a single sample sequenced in a study of blood T cell repertoires in COVID-19. TCRdb keeps only in-frame clones here, not all; method: immunoSEQ multiplex PCR. This table holds some 71,000 clones, roughly four fifths found once. The sample consisted of peripheral blood. These receptors all come from a man aged 50 to 59 with COVID-19, enrolled during active disease.

The rearrangement links TRBV3-1 (or the pseudogene TRBV3-2) to TRBJ2-3; D is perhaps TRBD2 (5 bases). Trimming left V 5 bases short and J 2 bases short, with 23 bases between. The germline gives CDR1 LGHDT, CDR2 YNNKEL (reference sequence). This CDR3 region has 18 residues. The CDR3 loop is CASSSPMKRAVSTDTQYF. The CDR3 DNA follows: TGTGCCAGCAGCTCGCCGATGAAGAGGGCGGTATCCACAGATACGCAGTATTTT.

The CDR3 reads CASSQSTTGRSPLHF. DNA for the CDR3: TGTGCCAGCAGCCAATCAACGACAGGGCGTTCACCCCTCCACTTT. V gene TRBV11-2 combines with J gene TRBJ1-6, with TRBD1 matching 7 bases. V trimming: 5 bases; J trimming: 9 bases; junction bases outside the gene matches: 10. Germline V CDR1 and CDR2: SGHAT, FQNNGV. The CDR3 is 15 amino acids.

The gene calls are TRBV7-9 and TRBJ2-3, with 7 bases fitting TRBD1. From germline, CDR1 is SEHNR and CDR2 FQNEAQ (reference sequence). The CDR3 runs 14 residues. V shed 4 bases, J shed 1 base, and the junction held 2 bases outside the gene matches. Here the CDR3 DNA reads TGTGCCAGCAGCTCCGGGACAGGCACAGATACGCAGTATTTT. This translates into CASSSGTGTDTQYF.

Here the CDR3 DNA reads TGTGCCAGCAGCCCGAATCAGCCCCAGCATTTT. Translating it yields CASSPNQPQHF. The chain carries TRBV12-3 or TRBV12-4 and TRBJ1-5, with D unresolved. The CDR3 runs 11 residues. Trimming removed 6 bases at V and 4 bases at J, with 4 bases between.

The chain has TRBV6-2 or TRBV6-3 and TRBJ1-1; 7 nucleotides match TRBD1. The germline CDR1 and CDR2 sequences are MNHEY and SVGEGT. This CDR3 is 12 amino acids long. The V gene end was trimmed by 1 base and the J gene end by 10 bases; junction bases not matched to a gene: 3. CDR3 sequence (DNA): TGTGCCAGCAGTTACTGGAGGACAGGAGCTTTCTTT. Translating gives CASSYWRTGAFF.

The chain links TRBV7-2 to TRBJ2-1; the match to TRBD2 covers 7 bases. Germline CDR1 reads SGHTA; CDR2 reads FQGNSA. CDR3 length: 16 residues. V shed 5 bases and J 4 bases; nucleotides not matched to a gene: 11. The CDR3 spells CASSPSLAIEYNEQFF. Written as DNA, the CDR3 is TGTGCCAGCAGCCCATCACTAGCGATTGAGTACAATGAGCAGTTCTTC.

The rearrangement uses TRBV11-3 and TRBJ1-3, with no clear D. V lost 4 bases to trimming and J lost 6 bases, with 16 bases between them. Germline lookup yields CDR1 SGHNT and CDR2 YENEEA. The CDR3 totals 15 residues. In nucleotides, the CDR3 is TGTGCCAGCAGCTCTGGCGGGGATTCCGAAAACACCATATATTTT. It specifies CASSSGGDSENTIYF.

The count of this clone is one. The genes are TRBV19 and TRBJ1-6; maybe TRBD1 (6 bases). The V end lost 3 bases, the J end lost 9 bases, and 15 bases lay between the germline ends. CDR1 is LNHDA and CDR2 is SQIVND in the germline V gene (reference sequence). This CDR3 spans 15 amino acids. For the CDR3, the DNA is TGTGCCAGTAGTATTCCCGGTCAAGGGGGTTCACCCCTCCACTTT. It encodes CASSIPGQGGSPLHF.

The V call is TRBV19, the J call TRBJ1-5; TRBD1 matches 11 bases. CDR3 length equals 15 residues. Germline CDR1 and CDR2: LNHDA and SQIVND (reference sequence). The V gene end was trimmed by 3 bases and the J gene end by 9 bases; junction bases not matched to a gene: 7. DNA for the CDR3: TGTGCCAGTAGTATTGGGACAGGGGGAACGGGGCCCCAGCATTTT. Its translation: CASSIGTGGTGPQHF.

The gene calls are TRBV7-9 and TRBJ1-2; D might be TRBD1 (6 bases). V lost 2 bases, J lost 5 bases, and 18 bases lay in between. The CDR3 runs 16 residues. The V gene's germline CDR1 is SEHNR and CDR2 FQNEAQ (reference sequence). CDR3: CASSLSVEGEMYGYTF. The CDR3 DNA follows: TGTGCCAGCAGCTTATCGGTAGAGGGGGAGATGTATGGCTACACCTTC.

The gene calls are TRBV5-5 and TRBJ2-7, with 8 bases aligning to TRBD2. Germline V gene data show CDR1 as SGHKS and CDR2 as YYEKEE (reference sequence). With V trimmed by 4 bases and J by 4 bases, 7 bases remained unmatched. This CDR3 is built from 14 residues. The DNA of the CDR3 is TGTGCCAGCAGCCCCGGGACTAGTGAGTACGAGCAGTACTTC. It codes for CASSPGTSEYEQYF.

The V call is TRBV6-2 or TRBV6-3, the J call TRBJ1-2; possibly TRBD1 for D (6 bases). This CDR3 region has 11 residues. Germline V gene data show CDR1 as MNHEY and CDR2 as SVGEGT. Trimming removed 5 bases from V and 8 bases from J, with 9 bases in between. CDR3 loop: CASSQQGGYTF. As DNA, the CDR3 is TGTGCCAGCAGTCAACAGGGAGGCTACACCTTC.

The V gene is TRBV6-5, the J gene TRBJ1-4; D is undetermined. The CDR3 runs to 13 residues. V was pared by 5 bases and J by 8 bases, with 12 bases between. Germline V gene data show CDR1 as MNHEY and CDR2 as SVGAGI. The CDR3 region is CASSTNAGEKLFF. The CDR3 region has the DNA TGTGCCAGCAGTACTAACGCGGGAGAAAAACTGTTTTTT.

This rearrangement joins TRBV10-2 to TRBJ2-3; TRBD2 matches 8 bases. The CDR3 has 13 residues. Germline loops: CDR1 WSHSY, CDR2 SAAADI. V gave up 7 bases and J gave up 3 bases; unmatched junction bases: 3. CDR3 protein: CASKIAGTDTQYF. The CDR3 coding sequence is TGCGCCAGCAAAATAGCGGGGACAGATACGCAGTATTTT.

This clone appeared a single time. The rearrangement joins TRBV2 to TRBJ2-5; 15 bases align to TRBD2. Unmatched junction bases numbered 5, after V lost 7 bases and J lost 2 bases. Germline V gene lookup returns CDR1 SNHLY and CDR2 FYNNEI. The CDR3 is 16 residues long. The CDR3, as DNA: TGTGCCAGCATCAGGACTAGCGGGGGGGAACAAGAGACCCAGTACTTC. Protein product: CASIRTSGGEQETQYF.

The rearrangement uses TRBV6-5 and TRBJ2-1; TRBD2 aligns across 12 bases. From germline, CDR1 is MNHEY and CDR2 SVGAGI. Trimming took 5 bases from V and 5 from J; bases not matched to a gene: 4. This CDR3 contains 15 residues. The CDR3 sequence is CASSTSGGFHNEQFF. DNA for the CDR3: TGTGCCAGCAGTACTAGCGGGGGGTTCCACAATGAGCAGTTCTTC.

The chain links TRBV5-4 to TRBJ1-2; tentative D call: TRBD1 (6 bases). Trimming shortened V by 4 bases and J by 3 bases, and 16 bases separated the two germline ends. This CDR3 region has 15 residues. Germline V gene data show CDR1 as SGHNT and CDR2 as YYREEE (reference sequence). The CDR3 DNA sequence: TGTGCCAGCAGCACCGTTACAGGGACGGACTATGGCTACACCTTC. Translating it yields CASSTVTGTDYGYTF.

V is TRBV2 and J is TRBJ2-6, with 12 positions matching TRBD1. Germline V gene lookup returns CDR1 SNHLY and CDR2 FYNNEI. V lost 6 bases and J lost 1; bases outside the gene matches: 4. This CDR3 has 17 amino acids. CDR3 in amino acids: CASRRDRGRSGANVLTF. The CDR3 DNA is TGTGCCAGCAGGAGGGACAGGGGGCGGTCTGGGGCCAACGTCCTGACTTTC.

This rearrangement joins TRBV6-6 to TRBJ1-2, with a possible D match to TRBD1 (5 bases). CDR1 is MNHNY and CDR2 is SVGAGI in the germline V gene (reference sequence). Deletions cut 6 bases from V and 7 bases from J, with 18 bases between. CDR3 size: 14 residues. The CDR3 region has the DNA TGTGCCAGCAGCCCCCGACCCGGGGGTCGTGGCTACACCTTC. Protein sequence: CASSPRPGGRGYTF.

This CDR3 reads CASSPPNQAQGIGMNTEAFF. The CDR3 nucleotides read TGTGCCAGCTCACCACCGAATCAAGCACAGGGTATAGGTATGAACACTGAAGCTTTCTTT. The V and J genes are TRBV18 and TRBJ1-1; the D gene is possibly TRBD1 (6 bases). The germline V gene has CDR1 KGHSH and CDR2 LQKENI. This CDR3 is built from 20 residues. V lost 0 bases, J lost 0 bases, and 23 bases lay in between.

V gene TRBV12-5 combines with J gene TRBJ1-6; tentative D call: TRBD1 (6 bases). The germline V and J ends were trimmed by 4 bases and 7 bases, with 8 bases remaining between them. Germline assignment: CDR1 LGHNT and CDR2 FRNRAP. The CDR3 is 13 residues long. Here the CDR3 DNA reads TGTGCTAGTGGTTCAGGGGTAAATTCACCCCTCCACTTT. Translation gives CASGSGVNSPLHF.

The chain has TRBV5-1 and TRBJ1-3, with D unresolved. CDR3 length equals 13 residues. Germline lookup yields CDR1 SGHRS and CDR2 YFSETQ. Deletions cut 5 bases from V and 8 bases from J, with 14 bases between. The CDR3 loop is CASSSTRRDTIYF. CDR3 DNA sequence: TGCGCCAGCAGTAGTACCCGCCGGGACACCATATATTTT.

The V gene is TRBV12-5, the J gene TRBJ2-6; D is possibly TRBD2 (6 bases). Trimming left V 5 bases short and J 0 bases short, with 8 bases between. This CDR3 is built from 15 residues. Germline lookup yields CDR1 LGHNT and CDR2 FRNRAP. The CDR3 is CASGGRTSGANVLTF. The DNA of the CDR3 is TGTGCTAGTGGTGGGAGGACCTCTGGGGCCAACGTCCTGACTTTC.

The chain has TRBV2 and TRBJ2-3; 7 bases align to TRBD1. Germline V gene sequence: CDR1 SNHLY, CDR2 FYNNEI. The CDR3 loop spans 18 amino acids. J gave up 0 bases and V 10 bases, and 19 bases lay outside the gene matches. CDR3 nucleotides: TGTGCCACACAACAGGGGAGCGGCGGTACGGCAAGCACAGATACGCAGTATTTT. Translating it yields CATQQGSGGTASTDTQYF.

The chain carries TRBV3-1 (or the pseudogene TRBV3-2) and TRBJ2-5, with TRBD2 matching over 11 bases. The CDR3 loop spans 16 amino acids. CDR1 LGHDT and CDR2 YNNKEL come from the germline V gene (reference sequence). V lost 6 bases, J lost 4 bases, and 10 bases stayed unmatched. The CDR3: CASSLNSGGGGETQYF. The CDR3 nucleotides are TGTGCCAGCAGTCTTAATAGCGGGGGGGGCGGAGAGACCCAGTACTTC.

This chain joins TRBV11-2 and TRBJ2-7, with TRBD2 matching 14 bases. V trimming: 5 bases; J trimming: 6 bases; junction bases outside the gene matches: 3. Germline V CDR1 and CDR2: SGHAT, FQNNGV. This CDR3 is 14 amino acids long. Written as DNA, the CDR3 is TGTGCCAGCAGCCGACTAGCGGGGGGGGGCGAGCAGTACTTC. The encoded protein is CASSRLAGGGEQYF.

The chain uses TRBV5-1 and TRBJ2-1; D is perhaps TRBD2 (7 bases). The CDR3 loop spans 16 amino acids. Trimming cost V 3 bases and J 7 bases, with 20 bases left between them. From germline, CDR1 is SGHRS and CDR2 YFSETQ. CDR3 residues: CASSSPAGAAVNEQFF. The CDR3 region has the DNA TGCGCCAGCAGCTCCCCCGCGGGGGCCGCTGTGAATGAGCAGTTCTTC.

This clone showed up just once. This rearrangement joins TRBV10-2 to TRBJ1-5, with 8 bases aligning to TRBD1. The CDR3 runs to 13 residues. The V gene's germline CDR1 is WSHSY and CDR2 SAAADI. With 8 bases clipped from V and 6 bases from J, the junction kept 6 bases outside the gene matches. CDR3 sequence: CASATQGGQPQHF. The CDR3 DNA is TGCGCCAGCGCAACACAGGGGGGTCAGCCCCAGCATTTT.